The 22 T cell receptor beta chains presented below share a single source sample, sequenced in a study of blood T cell repertoires in COVID-19. Only in-frame clones appear in the TCRdb table, and some are missing; sequencing was by immunoSEQ multiplex PCR. The profile covers a few hundred thousand clones, with about 82% appearing a single time and around 1.5% taken by the ten largest. The sample was peripheral blood. The receptors shown here come from a woman aged 50 to 60 with acute or convalescent COVID-19.

This chain links TRBV27 with TRBJ1-2, with TRBD1 identical over 10 bases. J gave up 8 bases and V 1 base, and 10 bases lay outside the gene matches. The CDR3 totals 16 residues. Germline CDR1 reads MNHEY; CDR2 reads SMNVEV (reference sequence). This CDR3 is CASSLYPGQGMEGYTF. CDR3 nucleotides: TGTGCCAGCAGTTTATACCCGGGACAGGGGATGGAAGGCTACACCTTC.

The chain has TRBV27 and TRBJ2-1, with 13 positions matching TRBD2. The V and J ends lost 10 bases and 9 bases, in that order; junction bases with no gene match: 9. Looked up from germline, CDR1 is MNHEY and CDR2 is SMNVEV (reference sequence). There are 14 residues in the CDR3. The CDR3 nucleotides read TGTGCCACCCAAGGACTAGCGGGAGCGGTTGAGCAGTTCTTC. Its protein is CATQGLAGAVEQFF.

The chain is built from TRBV19 and TRBJ2-5; D is unresolved. CDR1 is LNHDA, CDR2 SQIVND, per germline (reference sequence). The length of the CDR3 is 13 residues. V was trimmed by 4 bases and J by 5 bases, leaving 11 bases between them. The CDR3 DNA sequence: TGTGCCAGTAGTAGATGGCAGATGGAGACCCAGTACTTC. It is translated as CASSRWQMETQYF.

The J gene is TRBJ1-6, the V gene TRBV27, with D unresolved. Between the trimmed V and J ends, which lost 2 bases and 8 bases, there was a span of 19 bases. Germline CDR1 and CDR2: MNHEY and SMNVEV (reference sequence). CDR3 length equals 17 residues. The CDR3 sequence: CASSLAGRRERDSPLHF. DNA of the CDR3: TGTGCCAGCAGTTTAGCCGGTAGGAGGGAGAGGGATTCACCCCTCCACTTT.

This clone appeared a few times. The chain carries TRBV3-1 (or the pseudogene TRBV3-2) and TRBJ2-7; 8 nucleotides agree with TRBD2. Germline V gene data show CDR1 as LGHDT and CDR2 as YNNKEL (reference sequence). Unmatched junction bases numbered 9, after V lost 3 bases and J lost 2 bases. CDR3 length: 16 amino acids. The CDR3 protein is CASSQARGGGTYEQYF. The CDR3 DNA is TGTGCCAGCAGCCAGGCCCGGGGGGGCGGAACCTACGAGCAGTACTTC.

The chain has TRBV10-3 and TRBJ1-4; 8 bases line up with TRBD1. V shed 6 bases, J shed 3 bases, and the junction held 9 bases outside the gene matches. The CDR3 consists of 16 residues. Germline lookup yields CDR1 ENHRY and CDR2 SYGVKD. The CDR3 spells CAIREGTGSANEKLFF. CDR3 nucleotides: TGTGCCATCAGGGAAGGGACAGGATCGGCTAATGAAAAACTGTTTTTT.

This clone appeared a single time. V gene TRBV12-3 or TRBV12-4 combines with J gene TRBJ1-5, with unresolved D. CDR3 length equals 13 residues. V was trimmed by 2 bases and J by 4 bases, leaving 6 bases between them. CDR3 in DNA: TGTGCCAGCAGTTTAACTATAAATCAGCCCCAGCATTTT. Its protein is CASSLTINQPQHF.

In its sample, this clone was seen a few times. J is TRBJ2-1 and V is TRBV5-1, with TRBD2 matching over 9 bases. The CDR3 is 17 residues long. Germline loops: CDR1 SGHRS, CDR2 YFSETQ. V dropped 2 bases and J dropped 3; count of bases not matched to a gene: 9. The CDR3 nucleotides read TGCGCCAGCAGCTTTCAGCGCGGGAGGGAAAACTACAATGAGCAGTTCTTC. This encodes CASSFQRGRENYNEQFF.

This sequence joins TRBV18 and TRBJ2-2; 7 bases are a match to TRBD2. With 4 bases clipped from V and 4 bases from J, the junction kept 9 bases outside the gene matches. Germline CDR1 KGHSH, CDR2 LQKENI. The CDR3 loop spans 16 amino acids. For the CDR3, the DNA is TGTGCCAGCTCACTTTTTGCGGGAGTGGTCACCGGGGAGCTGTTTTTT. Translated: CASSLFAGVVTGELFF.

This rearrangement joins TRBV18 to TRBJ1-5, with 9 bases that match TRBD1. The CDR3 is 14 residues long. Germline CDR1 and CDR2: KGHSH and LQKENI. V was pared by 6 bases and J by 7 bases, with 7 bases of the junction left unmatched. CDR3 sequence (DNA): TGTGCCAGCTCCCTGGACAGGGGCTCGCAGCCCCAGCATTTT. Protein sequence: CASSLDRGSQPQHF.

The rearrangement links TRBV4-3 to TRBJ2-5, with TRBD2 identical over 14 bases. The germline V gene encodes CDR1 LGHNA and CDR2 YSLEER. The CDR3 covers 17 residues. Trimming at V came to 0 bases and at J to 3 bases, leaving 3 bases not matched to a gene. The CDR3 sequence is CASSQDRGLAGEETQYF. CDR3 coding DNA: TGCGCCAGCAGCCAAGATCGGGGACTAGCGGGAGAAGAGACCCAGTACTTC.

The chain links TRBV25-1 to TRBJ1-1; D might be TRBD1 (6 bases). The CDR3 contains 15 residues. V lost 0 bases to trimming and J lost 2 bases, with 10 bases between them. Germline CDR1 reads MGHDK; CDR2 reads SYGVNS. CDR3 protein: CASSEYRRGNTEAFF. CDR3 nucleotides: TGTGCCAGCAGTGAATACCGCAGGGGTAACACTGAAGCTTTCTTT.

The V gene is TRBV21-1, the J gene TRBJ2-7; TRBD1, the D gene given by the table, was not confirmed from the DNA. TRBV21-1 is a pseudogene segment. This CDR3 comprises 13 residues. CDR3 DNA: TGTGCCAGCCGCTGTGGCCACTCCTACGAGCAGTACTTC. The encoded protein is CASRCGHSYEQYF.

The rearrangement links TRBV5-1 to TRBJ2-2, with a tentative D call TRBD1 (6 bases). Germline V lookup: CDR1 SGHRS, CDR2 YFSETQ. This CDR3 spans 15 amino acids. Trimming stripped 3 bases from V and 5 bases from J, with 14 bases between. Here the CDR3 DNA reads TGCGCCAGCAGCTGGACAGTATTGTCAACCGGGGAGCTGTTTTTT. Translated: CASSWTVLSTGELFF.

The CDR3 spells CSVAMRLASDTQYF. The CDR3 DNA sequence: TGCAGCGTTGCGATGAGGCTAGCATCAGATACGCAGTATTTT. The J gene is TRBJ2-3, the V gene TRBV29-1, with D maybe TRBD2 (5 bases). This CDR3 spans 14 amino acids. The germline V gene encodes CDR1 SQVTM and CDR2 ANQGSEA. V was pared by 4 bases and J by 4 bases, with 15 bases between.

J is TRBJ1-6 and V is TRBV28, with TRBD1 matching over 7 bases. Losses at the gene ends were 6 bases for V and 9 bases for J; bases not matched to a gene: 11. CDR3 length: 15 residues. CDR1 and CDR2 (germline): MDHEN, SYDVKM. Here the CDR3 reads CASRFRTGTSSPLHF. CDR3 sequence (DNA): TGTGCCAGCAGATTTCGGACAGGCACATCTTCACCCCTCCACTTT. Together with reference TRBV28 and TRBJ1-6, the CDR3 gives the full variable domain: DVKVTQSSRYLVKRTGEKVFLECVQDMDHENMFWYRQDPGLGLRLIYFSYDVKMKEKGDIPEGYSVSREKKERFSLILESASTNQTSMYLCASRFRTGTSSPLHFGNGTRLTVT.

The chain combines TRBV29-1 with TRBJ1-4; 10 bases are shared with TRBD1. Germline CDR1 is SQVTM and CDR2 is ANQGSEA. J was trimmed by 5 bases and V by 4 bases; bases with no gene match: 7. The CDR3 length is 15 residues. The CDR3 DNA reads as TGCAGCGTTGGCGAACCGGGACAGGGGAATGAAAAACTGTTTTTT. Its protein is CSVGEPGQGNEKLFF.

This clone showed up just once. The chain has TRBV30 and TRBJ2-1, with TRBD2 matching over 9 bases. CDR3 size: 15 residues. The V and J ends lost 4 bases and 1 base, in that order; junction bases with no gene match: 5. Germline CDR1 GTSNPN, CDR2 SVGIG (reference sequence). The CDR3 DNA is TGTGCCTGGATAGGGCGGGAGGGGTCCTACAATGAGCAGTTCTTC. It translates to CAWIGREGSYNEQFF. The variable domain in full, with the rest retrieved from reference TRBV30 and TRBJ2-1, is SQTIHQWPATLVQPVGSPLSLECTVEGTSNPNLYWYRQAAGRGLQLLFYSVGIGQISSEVPQNLSASRPQDRQFILSSKKLLLSDSGFYLCAWIGREGSYNEQFFGPGTRLTVL.

The chain combines TRBV5-6 with TRBJ1-1; TRBD1 aligns across 7 bases. Germline V lookup: CDR1 SGHDT, CDR2 YYEEEE. Germline trimming cut 4 bases from V and 8 bases from J; bases unmatched to any gene: 5. This CDR3 contains 12 residues. The CDR3 DNA is TGTGCCAGCAGCAAGGACAGGCACGAAGCTTTCTTT. Protein: CASSKDRHEAFF.

Concerning this clone itself: Different DNA sequences within this sample yield the same CDR3. The rearrangement links TRBV28 to TRBJ1-5, with 9 bases that match TRBD1. The trim removed 3 bases at V and 7 bases at J, leaving 4 bases unmatched. CDR1 is MDHEN, CDR2 SYDVKM, per germline. This CDR3 has 14 residues. As DNA, the CDR3 is TGTGCCAGCAGTTTCAACAGGGGGCACCAGCCCCAGCATTTT. It translates to CASSFNRGHQPQHF.

This chain links TRBV7-2 with TRBJ2-1, with TRBD2 matching 14 bases. The CDR3 runs to 18 residues. J lost 3 bases, V lost 4 bases, and 8 bases had no gene match. From germline, CDR1 is SGHTA and CDR2 FQGNSA. The CDR3 sequence is CASSSQTSGRVGYNEQFF. CDR3 DNA: TGTGCCAGCAGCTCCCAGACTAGCGGGAGGGTCGGCTACAATGAGCAGTTCTTC.

The CDR3 DNA follows: TGTGCCAGCAGCGGAGACCGGGACAGCTCCTACGAGCAGTACTTC. It translates to CASSGDRDSSYEQYF. The V call is TRBV7-2, the J call TRBJ2-7; 7 nucleotides agree with TRBD1. Looked up from germline, CDR1 is SGHTA and CDR2 is FQGNSA. This CDR3 spans 15 amino acids. Trimming took 5 bases from V and 0 from J; bases not matched to a gene: 7.